This T cell receptor beta chain is from a study of PD-1 blockade in classical Hodgkin lymphoma. The study's findings and limits: Exclusion was the outcome for patients who began nivolumab under 1 year after ASCT. Reports indicated that newly diagnosed patients had lower baseline TCR diversity than healthy donors did. By cycle point C4D1, TCR diversity had risen significantly in CD4+ cells (but not CD8+ cells).

This table comes from immunoSEQ multiplex PCR, and its TCRdb copy is limited to in-frame clones, with some not included. The sample carries roughly 19,000 clones, about four fifths recorded once. Per the germline V gene, CDR1 is MDHEN and CDR2 is SYDVKM. The ends were cut back, 4 bases at V and 3 bases at J, with 16 bases in the middle. There are 16 residues in the CDR3. This clone has only one observation. The target antigen is unknown. Every patient had relapsed following autologous stem cell transplantation, and cohorts differed in brentuximab vedotin exposure. Sequencing was performed on peripheral blood mononuclear cells (PBMCs), taken at baseline. This chain joins TRBV28 and TRBJ1-5; D is unclear. This receptor was obtained from a human donor with classical Hodgkin lymphoma. The CDR3 loop is CASSSLQENLNQPQHF. The CDR3 nucleotides are TGTGCCAGCAGTTCCCTCCAGGAGAACCTCAATCAGCCCCAGCATTTT.